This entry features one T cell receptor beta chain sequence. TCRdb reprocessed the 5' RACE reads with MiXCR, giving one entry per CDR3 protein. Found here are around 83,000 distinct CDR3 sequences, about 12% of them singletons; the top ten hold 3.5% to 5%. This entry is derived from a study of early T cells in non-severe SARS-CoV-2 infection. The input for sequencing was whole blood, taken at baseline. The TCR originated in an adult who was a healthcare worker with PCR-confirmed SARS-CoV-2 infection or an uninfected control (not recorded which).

In nucleotides, the CDR3 is TGTGCCAGCAGCCAAGAACTAGCGGGGCTCCCCGGGGGGACCCAGTACTTC. Translating it yields CASSQELAGLPGGTQYF. This sequence joins TRBV3-1 and TRBJ2-5, with 10 bases matching TRBD2. V lost 0 bases and J lost 7; bases outside the gene matches: 11. Germline V lookup: CDR1 LGHDT, CDR2 YNNKEL (reference sequence). The CDR3 has 17 residues.